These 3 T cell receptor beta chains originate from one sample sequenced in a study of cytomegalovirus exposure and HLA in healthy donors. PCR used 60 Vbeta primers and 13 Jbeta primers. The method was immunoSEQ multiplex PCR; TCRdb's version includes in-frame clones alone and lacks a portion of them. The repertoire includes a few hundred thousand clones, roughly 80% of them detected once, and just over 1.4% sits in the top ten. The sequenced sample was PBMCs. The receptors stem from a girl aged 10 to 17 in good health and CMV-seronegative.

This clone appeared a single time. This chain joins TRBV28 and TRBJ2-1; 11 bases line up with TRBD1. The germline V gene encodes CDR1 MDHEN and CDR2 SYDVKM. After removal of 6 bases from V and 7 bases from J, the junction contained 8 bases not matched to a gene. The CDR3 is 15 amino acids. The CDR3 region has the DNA TGTGCCAGCAGCGGACAGGGGGCGCGGGGGAATGAGCAGTTCTTC. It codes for CASSGQGARGNEQFF.

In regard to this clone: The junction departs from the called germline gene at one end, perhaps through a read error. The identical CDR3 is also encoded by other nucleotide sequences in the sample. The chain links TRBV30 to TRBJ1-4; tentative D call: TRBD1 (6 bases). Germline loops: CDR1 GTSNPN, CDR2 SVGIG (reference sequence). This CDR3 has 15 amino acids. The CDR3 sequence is CAWRPPQGSNEKLFF. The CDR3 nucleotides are TGCGCCTGGAGACCCCCACAGGGTTCTAATGAAAAACTGTTTTTT.

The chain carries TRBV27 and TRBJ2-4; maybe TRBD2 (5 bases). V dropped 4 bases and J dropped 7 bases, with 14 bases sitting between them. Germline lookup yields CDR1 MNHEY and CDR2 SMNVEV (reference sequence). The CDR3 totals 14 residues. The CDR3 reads CASSSAGTHNIQYF. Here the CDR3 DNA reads TGTGCCAGCAGTTCCGCGGGCACCCATAACATTCAGTACTTC.